This T cell receptor (beta chain) was identified in a study of blood T cell repertoires in COVID-19 (dated by TCRdb to 2019 to 2021). About the study as a whole: Samples from collaborators originated in the United States, Italy and Spain and spanned both the acute and convalescent phases of COVID-19. Subjects who had been exposed to COVID-19, were actively infected with it, or had recovered from it provided the deeply sampled blood TCRbeta repertoires that made up the dataset. Where HLA class I and class II types were available, the types were taken from metadata supplied by the sample provider, not from assay-based typing. Sample metadata almost always included a de-identified subject ID, COVID-19 status, age in years and sex. The repertoires were released in a freely available public database intended as a resource for research on the immune response to SARS-CoV-2. Samples were obtained from the ongoing ImmuneRACE study (first 160 participants) and from 1,000 to 1,500 subjects provided by 6 global collaborators. The prospective study material was composed of cDNA or gDNA derived from T cells, B-cell-depleted T cells, or PBMCs.

Overall results and qualifications from the work: Clinical and demographic metadata were provided uncurated, with the amount varying by source and participant.

For this clone: Its target antigen remains unknown. No qualities accompany the bases; no much larger clone lies one base away.

TCRbeta CDR3 regions were amplified from genomic DNA by means of the immunoSEQ Assay, a bias-controlled multiplex PCR. In the source study's methods: Within the assay, amplification of reference gene primers was used to estimate how many nucleated cells each sample contained. To quantify the absolute abundance of each unique TCRbeta CDR3 rearrangement, sequence reads were collapsed and filtered. Productive Simpson clonality was computed per sample as the square root of Simpson's diversity index over productive rearrangements. In TCRdb, the immuneACCESS table is reduced to in-frame sequences with V and J assigned. These tables do not hold every clone; where another copy was compared, an unresolved V gene accounts for under half, and the others remain unexplained. For V, J and clone size, that table is used; D and trimming come from the DNA. Recorded for this sample are 250,000 to 300,000 clones; 70% to 90% of them occurred a single time. The ten largest clones capture 1.9% of the sample.

Its CDR3 holds 13 amino acids, cysteine through phenylalanine. Kept here is only the CDR3 DNA, which spans 39 bases and is read in frame from base 1. V is pruned by 5 bases and J by 2 bases, leaving 3 bases of the junction without a gene match. Looking up the germline V gene yields CDR1 SQVTM and CDR2 ANQGSEA. Participants in the prospective study were aged about 18 to 89 years, lived in under 30 United States geographic areas, and enrolled through a virtual design. In the prospective study, participants were assigned to cohorts based on the clinical history participants reported in a screening survey and a study questionnaire. For ImmuneRACE Cohort 3, a participant was defined as recovered based on two consecutive negative NP/OP PCR tests, clearance by a healthcare professional, or resolution of symptoms. Each participant in the prospective study had whole blood, serum and a nasopharyngeal or oropharyngeal swab collected by mobile phlebotomists. Participants in the prospective study had the option to provide additional blood draws and questionnaires over a roughly 2-month period. Before DNA extraction, prospective study blood samples were shipped either frozen or at room temperature.

The sequenced material came from PBMCs or T cells enriched from blood (not recorded which). The clonotype originates from a woman between 45 and 60 years old who had recovered from COVID-19. The chain employs TRBV29-1 and TRBJ2-1; 7 middle bases align to TRBD1. The bases are TGCAGCGTTCCCGGGACAGCCTACAATGAGCAGTTCTTC. It codes for CSVPGTAYNEQFF.